The 18 T cell receptor beta chains reported below all come from one sample, sequenced in a study of chemoradiotherapy in HPV16-positive cancers. The assay was immunoSEQ multiplex PCR, and TCRdb's table has in-frame clones only and misses some. The profile shows some 17,000 clones, nearly 90% of them singletons. Sequenced here: blood, sampled from a patient who underwent chemoradiotherapy. These receptors were taken from a human donor with HPV-associated anogenital cancer.

This sequence joins TRBV29-1 and TRBJ1-1; D call uncertain. Germline CDR1 reads SQVTM; CDR2 reads ANQGSEA. Trimming left V 4 bases short and J 3 bases short, with 18 bases between. The CDR3 consists of 15 residues. For the CDR3, the DNA is TGCAGCGTTGGGGGTCGACTTCCCGGTTACACTGAAGCTTTCTTT. As protein: CSVGGRLPGYTEAFF.

This chain connects TRBV29-1 to TRBJ1-4, with D possibly TRBD1 on 5 matching bases. This CDR3 region has 15 residues. Germline V lookup: CDR1 SQVTM, CDR2 ANQGSEA. The V end was cut by 0 bases, the J end by 7 bases, with 15 bases between. In DNA form, the CDR3 reads TGCAGCGTTGAAGATCCACGGGGGAGCGGTGAAAAACTGTTTTTT. Amino acid sequence: CSVEDPRGSGEKLFF.

The chain is built from TRBV28 and TRBJ2-7, with TRBD1 identical over 8 bases. The CDR3 has 14 amino acids. In germline, CDR1 is MDHEN, CDR2 SYDVKM. Trimming at V came to 5 bases and at J to 1 base, leaving 4 bases not matched to a gene. The CDR3 nucleotides read TGTGCCAGCAGTGGACAGGGAAGATCCTACGAGCAGTACTTC. This gives the protein CASSGQGRSYEQYF.

The rearrangement links TRBV29-1 to TRBJ2-7, with 9 bases fitting TRBD1. Looked up from germline, CDR1 is SQVTM and CDR2 is ANQGSEA. The V segment lost 6 bases and the J segment 4 bases; nucleotides outside the gene matches: 4. This CDR3 is 12 amino acids long. Here the CDR3 DNA reads TGCAGCGTCCGGGGACAGGGATACGAGCAGTACTTC. This translates into CSVRGQGYEQYF.

The rearrangement links TRBV10-2 to TRBJ2-7, with 12 bases aligning to TRBD2. CDR1 and CDR2 from the germline V gene are WSHSY and SAAADI. With V trimmed by 7 bases and J by 0 bases, 19 bases remained unmatched. This CDR3 comprises 20 residues. CDR3 nucleotide sequence: TGCGCCAGCAAACCGGGCCCCGGGACTAGCGGGCCTCGGGGCTCCTACGAGCAGTACTTC. Protein sequence: CASKPGPGTSGPRGSYEQYF.

The chain recombines TRBV5-4 with TRBJ2-5; 10 bases map to TRBD2. This CDR3 has 16 amino acids. V was clipped by 0 bases and J by 5 bases; unmatched bases: 7. Germline CDR1 reads SGHNT; CDR2 reads YYREEE (reference sequence). CDR3 nucleotides: TGTGCCAGCAGCTTGGGTAATCTAGCGGGAGCGGAGACCCAGTACTTC. It yields the protein CASSLGNLAGAETQYF. Full variable domain (rest looked up from reference TRBV5-4 and TRBJ2-5): ETGVTQSPTHLIKTRGQQVTLRCSSQSGHNTVSWYQQALGQGPQFIFQYYREEENGRGNFPPRFSGLQFPNYSSELNVNALELDDSALYLCASSLGNLAGAETQYFGPGTRLLVL.

This rearrangement joins TRBV5-1 to TRBJ2-7; D is perhaps TRBD2 (5 bases). Trimming left V 4 bases short and J 6 bases short, with 20 bases between. Germline CDR1 and CDR2: SGHRS and YFSETQ. The CDR3 is 15 amino acids. The CDR3, as DNA: TGCGCCAGCAGCCCCCTCTGGAGCGGTCAAGCCGAGCAGTACTTC. This gives the protein CASSPLWSGQAEQYF.

This rearrangement joins TRBV28 to TRBJ2-1; TRBD2 agrees at 9 bases. Germline CDR1 MDHEN, CDR2 SYDVKM. The CDR3 is made up of 17 amino acids. J was trimmed by 9 bases and V by 0 bases; bases with no gene match: 12. CDR3 sequence reads: CASSLWDLREGNGEQFF. The CDR3 DNA reads TGTGCCAGCAGTTTATGGGACTTGCGGGAGGGAAACGGTGAGCAGTTCTTC. Using reference TRBV28 and TRBJ2-1 for the parts outside the CDR3, the full variable domain is DVKVTQSSRYLVKRTGEKVFLECVQDMDHENMFWYRQDPGLGLRLIYFSYDVKMKEKGDIPEGYSVSREKKERFSLILESASTNQTSMYLCASSLWDLREGNGEQFFGPGTRLTVL.

The chain combines TRBV14 with TRBJ1-2, with a possible D match to TRBD1 (6 bases). V gave up 1 base and J gave up 3 bases, with 18 bases separating them. CDR1 and CDR2 (germline): SGHDN, FVKESK. The CDR3 has 17 amino acids. CDR3 in DNA: TGTGCCAGCAGCCAAGTCAGGGGTTTTCTAGTTGACTATGGCTACACCTTC. Translated, it gives CASSQVRGFLVDYGYTF.

The chain is built from TRBV18 and TRBJ1-5, with D unresolved. The V end lost 3 bases, the J end lost 7 bases, and 7 bases lay between the germline ends. Germline CDR1 KGHSH, CDR2 LQKENI. The CDR3 is 12 residues long. DNA of the CDR3: TGTGCCAGCTCACCTTCGGGCCAGCCCCAGCATTTT. This encodes CASSPSGQPQHF.

V usage is TRBV2 and J usage is TRBJ1-2, with D possibly TRBD1 on 6 matching bases. Trimming cost V 7 bases and J 5 bases, with 20 bases left between them. Germline V lookup: CDR1 SNHLY, CDR2 FYNNEI. The CDR3 is 15 residues long. CDR3 in DNA: TGTGCCAGCACCCCTTCCCCGGGGGGCCATTATGGCTACACCTTC. Its protein is CASTPSPGGHYGYTF. The variable domain in full, with the rest retrieved from reference TRBV2 and TRBJ1-2, is EPEVTQTPSHQVTQMGQEVILRCVPISNHLYFYWYRQILGQKVEFLVSFYNNEISEKSEIFDDQFSVERPDGSNFTLKIRSTKLEDSAMYFCASTPSPGGHYGYTFGSGTRLTVV.

The chain recombines TRBV28 with TRBJ1-4; 10 bases map to TRBD1. J was trimmed by 5 bases and V by 6 bases; bases with no gene match: 6. Germline V gene data show CDR1 as MDHEN and CDR2 as SYDVKM. The CDR3 has 15 residues. The CDR3 DNA reads TGTGCCAGCAGCTTACCGGGACAGGGGAATGAAAAACTGTTTTTT. Encoded protein: CASSLPGQGNEKLFF.

This clone was seen a few times. This chain links TRBV7-4 with TRBJ2-7; D remains ambiguous. V was shortened by 8 bases and J by 3 bases, with 20 bases between the two germline ends. CDR3 length: 15 amino acids. In germline, CDR1 is SGHVT, CDR2 SQSDAQ. Written as DNA, the CDR3 is TGTGCCAGCTCTTATAGAAACTCTGAAGGCTACGAGCAGTACTTC. Encoded protein: CASSYRNSEGYEQYF.

In its sample, this clone was seen once. Other DNA sequences from this sample encode an identical CDR3 as well. The CDR3 region has the DNA TGTGCCAGCAGCCAAGATGGTACCAGGGCTTCTTATGGCTACACCTTC. Its protein is CASSQDGTRASYGYTF. The chain carries TRBV14 and TRBJ1-2; D may be TRBD1 (5 bases). The CDR3 is 16 amino acids. Per germline, CDR1 SGHDN and CDR2 FVKESK. Trimming took 0 bases from V and 5 from J, leaving 16 bases between them. Variable domain in full (rest from reference TRBV14 and TRBJ1-2): EAGVTQFPSHSVIEKGQTVTLRCDPISGHDNLYWYRRVMGKEIKFLLHFVKESKQDESGMPNNRFLAERTGGTYSTLKVQPAELEDSGVYFCASSQDGTRASYGYTFGSGTRLTVV.

This clone was seen only once. CDR3 in DNA: TGTGCCAGCAGCTTAATGCCTCAAGAGACCCAGTACTTC. Protein: CASSLMPQETQYF. The chain uses TRBV7-3 and TRBJ2-5; D is uncertain. Trimming took off 1 base at V and 2 bases at J, with 5 bases between the two ends. Germline CDR1 reads SGHTA; CDR2 reads FQGTGA. The CDR3 totals 13 residues.

This clone came up a few times. The J gene is TRBJ1-1, the V gene TRBV13; D is unresolved. CDR3 size: 18 residues. V lost 4 bases and J lost 0, with 21 bases in between. Germline V gene lookup returns CDR1 PRHDT and CDR2 FYEKMQ (reference sequence). CDR3 nucleotides: TGTGCCAGCAGCTCGTACTGGAACCGGAATTCAGTGAACACTGAAGCTTTCTTT. Encoded protein: CASSSYWNRNSVNTEAFF.

The sample holds a few counts of this clone. The chain couples TRBV28 to TRBJ1-1, with D hard to call. V gave up 8 bases and J gave up 5 bases, with 12 bases separating them. Looked up from germline, CDR1 is MDHEN and CDR2 is SYDVKM. The CDR3 loop spans 12 amino acids. This chain's CDR3 is CASGGGRTEAFF. In nucleotides, the CDR3 is TGTGCCAGCGGAGGAGGGCGGACTGAAGCTTTCTTT. The full variable domain, in which reference TRBV28 and TRBJ1-1 provide the parts outside the CDR3, is DVKVTQSSRYLVKRTGEKVFLECVQDMDHENMFWYRQDPGLGLRLIYFSYDVKMKEKGDIPEGYSVSREKKERFSLILESASTNQTSMYLCASGGGRTEAFFGQGTRLTVV.

The chain carries TRBV28 and TRBJ2-1, with 7 bases fitting TRBD2. There are 17 residues in the CDR3. Germline-derived CDR1 and CDR2 are MDHEN and SYDVKM. The V and J ends lost 6 bases and 0 bases, in that order; junction bases with no gene match: 11. CDR3 DNA sequence: TGTGCCAGCAGCCGGTTAGCGGGTTCGATCTCCTACAATGAGCAGTTCTTC. Its protein is CASSRLAGSISYNEQFF.